This T cell receptor beta chain stems from a study of cytomegalovirus exposure and HLA in healthy donors. General study results and limits: Associated with cytomegalovirus, according to the listing, were about 160 TCR beta chains. TCR beta sequences numbering roughly 18,000 were associated with HLA alleles at 0.05 false discovery rate in a later analysis.

Note on this clone: Its specificity is not known.

The study ran its PCR with 60 Vbeta and 13 Jbeta primers. Using immunoSEQ multiplex PCR, the repertoire was profiled, and TCRdb retains in-frame clones only, with some absent. The sample includes about 130,000 clones, roughly 80% seen only once; the top ten take under 4.5%. The CDR3 is 14 residues long. Germline V gives CDR1 SNHLY, CDR2 FYNNEI. Trimming took 5 bases from V and 6 from J, leaving 13 bases between them. The clonotype was recovered from a middle-aged woman in good health and CMV-seronegative. This chain joins TRBV2 and TRBJ2-2, with D tentatively TRBD2 (5 bases). The sequenced sample was PBMCs. The DNA of the CDR3 is TGTGCCAGCAGTCCGTATCGGGAAGCCGGGGAGCTGTTTTTT. Encoded protein: CASSPYREAGELFF.